This T cell receptor beta chain originates from a study of blood T cell repertoires in COVID-19. Overall study context: The origin of the acute and convalescent COVID-19 samples was the United States, Italy and Spain. From T cells, B-cell-depleted T cells, or PBMCs came the material, which was cDNA or gDNA.

A few counts support this clone. Study processing details: Counts of nucleated cells, estimated from reference gene primer amplification, were obtained. Sequencing used immunoSEQ multiplex PCR; TCRdb keeps in-frame clones, though not all of them. V and J calls and clone size are copied from that table; D and trimming were computed from the DNA. The sample shows some 70,000 clones, approximately 91% of them seen only once. Trimming cost V 0 bases and J 4 bases, with 3 bases left between them. The CDR3 covers 12 residues. The germline gives CDR1 SEHNR, CDR2 FQNEAQ (reference sequence). This TCR was sampled from a human donor with active COVID-19. The donor label of this sample is uncertain. Sequenced material: peripheral blood. This chain connects TRBV7-9 to TRBJ1-1; D is unclear. In DNA form, the CDR3 reads TGTGCCAGCAGCTTAGCCAGCACTGAAGCTTTCTTT. Amino acids: CASSLASTEAFF.